A selection of T cell receptor beta chains follows, all from one sample in a study of T cells in Graves' hyperthyroidism and ophthalmopathy. MiXCR, run by TCRdb on the multiplex PCR reads, gives a single entry per CDR3 protein. The data contain under 350,000 distinct CDR3 sequences, 10% to 15% of them singletons. Sequenced material: blood. The source of these receptors is a woman aged 25 to 45 with Graves' hyperthyroidism that later progressed to Graves' ophthalmopathy. The CDR3 runs from the conserved cysteine through the conserved F or W. The D gene is left open where the match is weak. Size is omitted from some rows. Given values are once, few, many or a class for expanded clones.

abundance: many
j_gene: TRBJ2-1
v_gene: TRBV7-6
d_gene: .
CDR3aa: CASSPTGLSYNEQFF
CDR3nt: TGTGCCAGCAGTCCGACTGGCCTCTCCTACAATGAGCAGTTCTTC

abundance: many
j_gene: TRBJ2-3
v_gene: TRBV30
d_gene: .
CDR3aa: CAFDRGTDTQYF
CDR3nt: TGTGCCTTTGACCGAGGCACAGATACGCAGTATTTT

abundance: few
j_gene: TRBJ2-7
v_gene: TRBV9
d_gene: .
CDR3aa: CASSPGGGSDAYEQYF
CDR3nt: TGTGCCAGCAGCCCCGGGGGTGGTAGCGACGCTTACGAGCAGTACTTC

abundance: .
j_gene: TRBJ1-1
v_gene: TRBV4-1
d_gene: .
CDR3aa: CASSHPAKNTEAFF
CDR3nt: TGCGCCAGCAGCCACCCGGCTAAGAACACTGAAGCTTTCTTT

abundance: many
j_gene: TRBJ2-1
v_gene: TRBV7-2
d_gene: .
CDR3aa: CASRPPGILGYNEQFF
CDR3nt: TGTGCCAGCAGACCCCCAGGTATTTTAGGTTACAATGAGCAGTTCTTC

abundance: few
j_gene: TRBJ2-1
v_gene: TRBV24-1
d_gene: TRBD2
CDR3aa: CATSDSSGGSGDLNEQFF
CDR3nt: TGTGCCACCAGTGATTCCTCGGGGGGTAGCGGGGATTTAAATGAGCAGTTCTTC

abundance: many
j_gene: TRBJ2-1
v_gene: TRBV7-2
d_gene: .
CDR3aa: CASSFNTGRNEQFF
CDR3nt: TGTGCCAGCAGCTTTAATACCGGACGGAATGAGCAGTTCTTC

abundance: many
j_gene: TRBJ1-3
v_gene: TRBV2
d_gene: .
CDR3aa: CASTGRSGNTIYF
CDR3nt: TGTGCCAGCACGGGAAGATCTGGAAACACCATATATTTT

abundance: many
j_gene: TRBJ2-7
v_gene: TRBV12-3/TRBV12-4
d_gene: .
CDR3aa: CASSDTGTNSYEQYF
CDR3nt: TGTGCCAGCAGCGACACAGGGACTAATTCCTACGAGCAGTACTTC

abundance: many
j_gene: TRBJ1-6
v_gene: TRBV2
d_gene: .
CDR3aa: CASRTFSYNSPLHF
CDR3nt: TGTGCCAGCAGGACCTTCTCCTATAATTCACCCCTCCACTTT

abundance: .
j_gene: TRBJ1-3
v_gene: TRBV4-1
d_gene: .
CDR3aa: CASSQDQGYSGNTIYF
CDR3nt: TGCGCCAGCAGCCAAGATCAAGGATACTCTGGAAACACCATATATTTT

abundance: few
j_gene: TRBJ2-3
v_gene: TRBV5-1
d_gene: .
CDR3aa: CASSLVTATDTQYF
CDR3nt: TGTGCCAGCAGCTTAGTGACAGCGACCGATACGCAGTATTTT

abundance: few
j_gene: TRBJ2-2
v_gene: TRBV20-1
d_gene: .
CDR3aa: CSARDLSGPGGELFF
CDR3nt: TGCAGTGCTCGAGACCTTAGCGGACCGGGGGGGGAGCTGTTTTTT

abundance: many
j_gene: TRBJ1-2
v_gene: TRBV2
d_gene: TRBD1
CDR3aa: CASRAGTGERYGYTF
CDR3nt: TGTGCCAGCAGGGCCGGGACAGGGGAAAGGTATGGCTACACCTTC

abundance: .
j_gene: TRBJ2-3
v_gene: TRBV6-1
d_gene: TRBD2
CDR3aa: CASKDPRLAADTQYF
CDR3nt: TGTGCCAGCAAAGACCCTAGACTAGCAGCAGATACGCAGTATTTT

abundance: many
j_gene: TRBJ2-7
v_gene: TRBV27
d_gene: TRBD2
CDR3aa: CASSLAGAGVYEQYF
CDR3nt: TGTGCCAGCAGCCTCGCGGGAGCGGGAGTGTACGAGCAGTACTTC